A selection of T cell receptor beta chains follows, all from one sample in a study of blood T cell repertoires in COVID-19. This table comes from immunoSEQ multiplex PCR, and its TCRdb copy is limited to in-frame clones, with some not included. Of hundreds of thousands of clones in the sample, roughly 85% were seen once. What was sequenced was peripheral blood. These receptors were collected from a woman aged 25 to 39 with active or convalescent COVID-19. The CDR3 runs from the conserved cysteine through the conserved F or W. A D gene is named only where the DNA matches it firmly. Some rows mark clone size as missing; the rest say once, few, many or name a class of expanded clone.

CDR3 DNA: TGTGCCAGCAGGGACAGCCCGAACACTGAAGCTTTCTTT; CDR3 protein: CASRDSPNTEAFF; clone size: -; V gene: TRBV6-5; J gene: TRBJ1-1; D gene: -
CDR3 DNA: TGTGCCAGCAGCTTAGAGTGGGCAGGGGAAACAGCAAACTATGGCTACACCTTC; CDR3 protein: CASSLEWAGETANYGYTF; clone size: once; V gene: TRBV7-2; J gene: TRBJ1-2; D gene: -
CDR3 DNA: TGTGCCAGCAGCTCCGATGCCGTAGCGAGGGGGCCGAGTGCGACCCAGTACTTC; CDR3 protein: CASSSDAVARGPSATQYF; clone size: -; V gene: TRBV7-2; J gene: TRBJ2-5; D gene: TRBD1
CDR3 DNA: TGTGCCAGCTCACCCCGACAGGTCGCGACTGAAGCTTTCTTT; CDR3 protein: CASSPRQVATEAFF; clone size: -; V gene: TRBV18; J gene: TRBJ1-1; D gene: -
CDR3 DNA: TGTGCCAGCAGTGAGGGACAAAGCACAGATACGCAGTATTTT; CDR3 protein: CASSEGQSTDTQYF; clone size: -; V gene: TRBV6-1; J gene: TRBJ2-3; D gene: -
CDR3 DNA: TGTGCCAGTAGGCCCGGGACAGGGTATAGCAATCAGCCCCAGCATTTT; CDR3 protein: CASRPGTGYSNQPQHF; clone size: -; V gene: TRBV19; J gene: TRBJ1-5; D gene: TRBD1
CDR3 DNA: TGTGCCAGCAGCTTAGAAATGTCAGTCAATTCACCCCTCCACTTT; CDR3 protein: CASSLEMSVNSPLHF; clone size: -; V gene: TRBV13; J gene: TRBJ1-6; D gene: -
CDR3 DNA: TGTGCCATCAGTGAGTCGATGAGTCGGGGTACCTATGGCTACACCTTC; CDR3 protein: CAISESMSRGTYGYTF; clone size: -; V gene: TRBV10-3; J gene: TRBJ1-2; D gene: -
CDR3 DNA: TGTGCCAGCAGAACCGGGACAGGGGGCGGGAAAGCTGAAGCTTTCTTT; CDR3 protein: CASRTGTGGGKAEAFF; clone size: few; V gene: TRBV6-4; J gene: TRBJ1-1; D gene: TRBD1
CDR3 DNA: TGTGCCAGCAGCCAAGTAGGCGGCAGCTACGAGCAGTACTTC; CDR3 protein: CASSQVGGSYEQYF; clone size: -; V gene: TRBV14; J gene: TRBJ2-7; D gene: -
CDR3 DNA: TGTGCCAGCAGTTTAGCCATTTTCGGGACTAGCGGGAGTTTGTCCGGGGAGCTGTTTTTT; CDR3 protein: CASSLAIFGTSGSLSGELFF; clone size: -; V gene: TRBV27; J gene: TRBJ2-2; D gene: TRBD2
CDR3 DNA: TGTGCCAGCAGCTTGGGGGACTTCACGAAATCCTACGAGCAGTACTTC; CDR3 protein: CASSLGDFTKSYEQYF; clone size: -; V gene: TRBV7-2; J gene: TRBJ2-7; D gene: -
CDR3 DNA: TGTGCCTGGAGAGGGCCGGGGAACAATCAGCCCCAGCATTTT; CDR3 protein: CAWRGPGNNQPQHF; clone size: -; V gene: TRBV30; J gene: TRBJ1-5; D gene: -
CDR3 DNA: TGTGCTAGTGGTCCCCCGGGGGGGCAATCCTACAATGAGCAGTTCTTC; CDR3 protein: CASGPPGGQSYNEQFF; clone size: -; V gene: TRBV12-5; J gene: TRBJ2-1; D gene: TRBD2
CDR3 DNA: TGTGCCAGCAGCTTTGCTACCTCAGGGGGAATACAAGAAGCTTTCTTT; CDR3 protein: CASSFATSGGIQEAFF; clone size: -; V gene: TRBV7-9; J gene: TRBJ1-1; D gene: TRBD1
CDR3 DNA: TGTGCCAGTAGTAAGAGACAGGGGGAGGGAACCGGGGAGCTGTTTTTT; CDR3 protein: CASSKRQGEGTGELFF; clone size: -; V gene: TRBV19; J gene: TRBJ2-2; D gene: TRBD1
CDR3 DNA: TGTGCCAGCAGCCGGTCGGGACAGGGCCCCCACGAGCAGTACTTC; CDR3 protein: CASSRSGQGPHEQYF; clone size: -; V gene: TRBV2; J gene: TRBJ2-7; D gene: TRBD1
CDR3 DNA: TGTGCCAGCAGCTTGGGACAGCCTTCCTACGAGCAGTACTTC; CDR3 protein: CASSLGQPSYEQYF; clone size: -; V gene: TRBV5-6; J gene: TRBJ2-7; D gene: -
CDR3 DNA: TGTGCCAGCAGCCTTTCGACAGGGGCCCGGAACACTGAAGCTTTCTTT; CDR3 protein: CASSLSTGARNTEAFF; clone size: few; V gene: TRBV3-1/TRBV3-2; J gene: TRBJ1-1; D gene: TRBD1
CDR3 DNA: TGCAGCAGCTCGTACGGGTATGGCTACACCTTC; CDR3 protein: CSSSYGYGYTF; clone size: -; V gene: TRBV20-1; J gene: TRBJ1-2; D gene: -
CDR3 DNA: TGTGCCAGCAGCTTCGAGCGGGGAGTTTACGAGCAGTACTTC; CDR3 protein: CASSFERGVYEQYF; clone size: -; V gene: TRBV7-2; J gene: TRBJ2-7; D gene: TRBD2
CDR3 DNA: TGTGCCACCAGAACAGGGAACACGAACACTGAAGCTTTCTTT; CDR3 protein: CATRTGNTNTEAFF; clone size: once; V gene: TRBV15; J gene: TRBJ1-1; D gene: -
CDR3 DNA: TGTGCCAGCAGCAGTCGAAGCGGGAGCCTTAGATACAATGAGCAGTTCTTC; CDR3 protein: CASSSRSGSLRYNEQFF; clone size: -; V gene: TRBV5-4; J gene: TRBJ2-1; D gene: TRBD2
CDR3 DNA: TGTGCCAGCATCGCCTTCGGTAATAACTATGGCTACACCTTC; CDR3 protein: CASIAFGNNYGYTF; clone size: -; V gene: TRBV2; J gene: TRBJ1-2; D gene: -
CDR3 DNA: TGTGCCAGCAGTACCACTGGGACAGGGGTGGCACCCCTCCACTTT; CDR3 protein: CASSTTGTGVAPLHF; clone size: -; V gene: TRBV6-5; J gene: TRBJ1-6; D gene: TRBD1
CDR3 DNA: TGTGCCAGCAGTTTTTCCCTTGCTGAAGCTTTCTTT; CDR3 protein: CASSFSLAEAFF; clone size: -; V gene: TRBV28; J gene: TRBJ1-1; D gene: -
CDR3 DNA: TGTGCCAGCAGTCATACAGGGGACTATGGCTACACCTTC; CDR3 protein: CASSHTGDYGYTF; clone size: -; V gene: TRBV6-5; J gene: TRBJ1-2; D gene: TRBD1
CDR3 DNA: TGTGCCAGCAGTGAACTTCTAGCGGGCGATTTTTACGAGCAGTACTTC; CDR3 protein: CASSELLAGDFYEQYF; clone size: -; V gene: TRBV6-1; J gene: TRBJ2-7; D gene: TRBD2
CDR3 DNA: TGTGCCAGCAGCTTAAGCGGGAGCGGGTCAGATACGCAGTATTTT; CDR3 protein: CASSLSGSGSDTQYF; clone size: -; V gene: TRBV7-6; J gene: TRBJ2-3; D gene: TRBD2
CDR3 DNA: TGTGCCAGCAGCTTAGATGGAAGCGGGAGCGCAGATACGCAGTATTTT; CDR3 protein: CASSLDGSGSADTQYF; clone size: -; V gene: TRBV11-2; J gene: TRBJ2-3; D gene: TRBD2
CDR3 DNA: TGTGCCAGCTCGCCCACGGCGCCCCCGGTGGGCGAAAAACTGTTTTTT; CDR3 protein: CASSPTAPPVGEKLFF; clone size: -; V gene: TRBV18; J gene: TRBJ1-4; D gene: -
CDR3 DNA: TGTGCCAGCTCACCAGAATTGACAGGGACCCATGAAAAACTGTTTTTT; CDR3 protein: CASSPELTGTHEKLFF; clone size: -; V gene: TRBV18; J gene: TRBJ1-4; D gene: TRBD1
CDR3 DNA: TGTGCCAGCACCTTCAGGGGGGACCGGACTCAGCCCCAGCATTTT; CDR3 protein: CASTFRGDRTQPQHF; clone size: -; V gene: TRBV5-6; J gene: TRBJ1-5; D gene: TRBD1
CDR3 DNA: TGTGCCAGCAGCTTAGGGGCTCTAGGCACTGAAGCTTTCTTT; CDR3 protein: CASSLGALGTEAFF; clone size: -; V gene: TRBV2; J gene: TRBJ1-1; D gene: -
CDR3 DNA: TGCGCCAGCAGCCAGGTAGCGGGAGGGCCCGTAGCCGGAGAGACCCAGTACTTC; CDR3 protein: CASSQVAGGPVAGETQYF; clone size: once; V gene: TRBV4-1; J gene: TRBJ2-5; D gene: TRBD2
CDR3 DNA: TGTGCCAGCAGTGACAACAGGAGTAACTATGGCTACACCTTC; CDR3 protein: CASSDNRSNYGYTF; clone size: -; V gene: TRBV6-1; J gene: TRBJ1-2; D gene: -
CDR3 DNA: TGTGCCAGCAGCCAAGATCAATGGACAGGGAGGTTCGAAGCTTTCTTT; CDR3 protein: CASSQDQWTGRFEAFF; clone size: few; V gene: TRBV3-1/TRBV3-2; J gene: TRBJ1-1; D gene: TRBD1
CDR3 DNA: TGTGCCAGCAGCCAGGGGGACTTCCCTTCCACGCAGTATTTT; CDR3 protein: CASSQGDFPSTQYF; clone size: -; V gene: TRBV3-1/TRBV3-2; J gene: TRBJ2-3; D gene: -
CDR3 DNA: TGTGCCAGCAGCGCTCCAGGGGGCACTAATGAAAAACTGTTTTTT; CDR3 protein: CASSAPGGTNEKLFF; clone size: -; V gene: TRBV7-9; J gene: TRBJ1-4; D gene: TRBD1
CDR3 DNA: TGTGCCATCACTCGGACAGTGGAAGGAAACACCATATATTTT; CDR3 protein: CAITRTVEGNTIYF; clone size: -; V gene: TRBV10-3; J gene: TRBJ1-3; D gene: -
CDR3 DNA: TGTGCCAGCAGTTACTCGAATCCCGGTGAGATGGACTTC; CDR3 protein: CASSYSNPGEMDF; clone size: -; V gene: TRBV6-5; J gene: TRBJ2-7; D gene: -
CDR3 DNA: TGTGCCAGCAGCCCTGGCGGACAGACTTCGGAGCAGTACTTC; CDR3 protein: CASSPGGQTSEQYF; clone size: -; V gene: TRBV5-6; J gene: TRBJ2-7; D gene: -
CDR3 DNA: TGTGCCAGTAGTATAGGGGCCAGCTCTCAGCCCCAGCATTTT; CDR3 protein: CASSIGASSQPQHF; clone size: -; V gene: TRBV19; J gene: TRBJ1-5; D gene: -
CDR3 DNA: TGTGCCAGCAGCCGACGGACAGGGGTATTGGACACTGAAGCTTTCTTT; CDR3 protein: CASSRRTGVLDTEAFF; clone size: -; V gene: TRBV3-1/TRBV3-2; J gene: TRBJ1-1; D gene: TRBD1
CDR3 DNA: TGTGCCAGCAGCCTTAGCGGTACTTCCTACAATGAGCAGTTCTTC; CDR3 protein: CASSLSGTSYNEQFF; clone size: -; V gene: TRBV5-6; J gene: TRBJ2-1; D gene: -
CDR3 DNA: TGTGCCAGCAGTCTAGGGGGCATAGGCAATCAGCCCCAGCATTTT; CDR3 protein: CASSLGGIGNQPQHF; clone size: -; V gene: TRBV6-1; J gene: TRBJ1-5; D gene: TRBD1
CDR3 DNA: TGTGCCAGCAGTGAAACCGTCCTACAAGCTTTCTTT; CDR3 protein: CASSETVLQAFF; clone size: once; V gene: TRBV6-1; J gene: TRBJ1-1; D gene: -
CDR3 DNA: TGCGCCAGCAGCCAAGGGGGCGAGATCACAGATACGCAGTATTTT; CDR3 protein: CASSQGGEITDTQYF; clone size: -; V gene: TRBV4-1; J gene: TRBJ2-3; D gene: -
CDR3 DNA: TGTGCCAGCAGCACAATCCCCAGGGGGCAGGGGGAGACCCAGTACTTC; CDR3 protein: CASSTIPRGQGETQYF; clone size: -; V gene: TRBV5-4; J gene: TRBJ2-5; D gene: TRBD1
CDR3 DNA: TGTGCCAGCAGCCTCCGAGCGACTAGCGGGGCTTCCTACAATGAGCAGTTCTTC; CDR3 protein: CASSLRATSGASYNEQFF; clone size: -; V gene: TRBV7-8; J gene: TRBJ2-1; D gene: TRBD2
CDR3 DNA: TGTGCCAGCAGCTCGGGACAGGGGGCGTCCGAGCAGTACTTC; CDR3 protein: CASSSGQGASEQYF; clone size: once; V gene: TRBV5-8; J gene: TRBJ2-7; D gene: TRBD1
CDR3 DNA: TGTGCCAGCAGTTACGCGTCGACAGTGAACACTGAAGCTTTCTTT; CDR3 protein: CASSYASTVNTEAFF; clone size: -; V gene: TRBV6-2/TRBV6-3; J gene: TRBJ1-1; D gene: -
CDR3 DNA: TGTGCCAGCAGCTTGGCCCTTATTTCGGGAGGGTCGGGGGAGACCCAGTACTTC; CDR3 protein: CASSLALISGGSGETQYF; clone size: -; V gene: TRBV5-5; J gene: TRBJ2-5; D gene: TRBD2
CDR3 DNA: TGTGCCAGCTCACCGGTAGACTACGAGCAGTACTTC; CDR3 protein: CASSPVDYEQYF; clone size: -; V gene: TRBV18; J gene: TRBJ2-7; D gene: -
CDR3 DNA: TGTGCCAGCAGCTCACGCCCGGTGGGACAGGGGATGGAGACCCAGTACTTC; CDR3 protein: CASSSRPVGQGMETQYF; clone size: -; V gene: TRBV7-6; J gene: TRBJ2-5; D gene: TRBD1
CDR3 DNA: TGTGCCAGCAGCTTAGCGCGGTCAGCTGGCTACACCTTC; CDR3 protein: CASSLARSAGYTF; clone size: -; V gene: TRBV7-8; J gene: TRBJ1-2; D gene: -